The clone carrying this TCR beta chain was seen just once. The record originates from a study of cytomegalovirus exposure and HLA in healthy donors. Sequencing was performed with immunoSEQ multiplex PCR; in TCRdb, only in-frame clones are kept and a portion is missing. The table lists about 74,000 clones, roughly 94% of them singletons. CDR3 length: 15 amino acids. Trimming took off 7 bases at V and 7 bases at J, with 20 bases between the two ends. Germline V gene lookup returns CDR1 MNHEY and CDR2 SMNVEV (reference sequence). The sequence derives from a man in his late teens or twenties in good health and CMV-seropositive. The source material was PBMCs. The chain employs TRBV27 and TRBJ2-1, with D possibly being TRBD2 (6 bases). The CDR3 DNA reads as TGTGCCAGCAAAGGCTCCGGGAGAGTAGGGAATGAGCAGTTCTTC. This gives the protein CASKGSGRVGNEQFF.